This T cell receptor (beta chain) stems from a study of cytomegalovirus exposure and HLA in healthy donors. General study results and limits: The study recorded 150 to 200 TCR beta chains that were cytomegalovirus-associated. It was found in a later analysis that first-cohort TCR clusters tended to co-occur in the 120 validation repertoires. A few chains tied to CMV proved CMV antigen-specific in vitro.

In regard to this clone: What it binds is unknown.

CDR3 length equals 16 residues. V gave up 6 bases and J gave up 3 bases, with 18 bases separating them. Germline V CDR1 and CDR2: MNHEY, SMNVEV (reference sequence). Repertoires were generated with immunoSEQ multiplex PCR, while TCRdb's copy carries only in-frame clones and drops some. The sample records about 92,000 clones, 93% being singletons. Sequencing was carried out using PBMCs. The rearrangement joins TRBV27 to TRBJ2-1; no clear D. This TCR was sampled from a woman in her 30s in good health and CMV-seropositive. CDR3: CASSPRLASFYNEQFF. CDR3 DNA sequence: TGTGCCAGCAGCCCGAGGCTGGCTAGTTTCTACAATGAGCAGTTCTTC.